One TCR beta chain is described in this entry. Its cognate antigen is unknown. This table comes from immunoSEQ multiplex PCR, and its TCRdb copy is limited to in-frame clones, with some not included. The sample lists approximately 120,000 clones; roughly 87% were seen once. The germline V gene encodes CDR1 SGHKS and CDR2 YYEKEE (reference sequence). V shed 3 bases and J 4 bases; nucleotides not matched to a gene: 2. This CDR3 region has 13 residues. These data belong to a study of cytomegalovirus exposure and HLA in healthy donors. The study drew the donors from its roughly 110-subject validation cohort, separate from the 666-subject first cohort. General study points: There were 160 or so TCR beta chains listed as cytomegalovirus-associated.

The sample taken for sequencing was PBMCs. The V call is TRBV5-5, the J call TRBJ1-2, with TRBD1 matching over 8 bases. The sequence was collected from a woman aged 18-29 years in good health and CMV-seronegative. The CDR3 DNA reads as TGTGCCAGCAGCTCGGGACAGGCCTATGGCTACACCTTC. It yields the protein CASSSGQAYGYTF. Full variable domain (outside the CDR3, taken from reference TRBV5-5 and TRBJ1-2): DAGVTQSPTHLIKTRGQQVTLRCSPISGHKSVSWYQQVLGQGPQFIFQYYEKEERGRGNFPDRFSARQFPNYSSELNVNALLLGDSALYLCASSSGQAYGYTFGSGTRLTVV.